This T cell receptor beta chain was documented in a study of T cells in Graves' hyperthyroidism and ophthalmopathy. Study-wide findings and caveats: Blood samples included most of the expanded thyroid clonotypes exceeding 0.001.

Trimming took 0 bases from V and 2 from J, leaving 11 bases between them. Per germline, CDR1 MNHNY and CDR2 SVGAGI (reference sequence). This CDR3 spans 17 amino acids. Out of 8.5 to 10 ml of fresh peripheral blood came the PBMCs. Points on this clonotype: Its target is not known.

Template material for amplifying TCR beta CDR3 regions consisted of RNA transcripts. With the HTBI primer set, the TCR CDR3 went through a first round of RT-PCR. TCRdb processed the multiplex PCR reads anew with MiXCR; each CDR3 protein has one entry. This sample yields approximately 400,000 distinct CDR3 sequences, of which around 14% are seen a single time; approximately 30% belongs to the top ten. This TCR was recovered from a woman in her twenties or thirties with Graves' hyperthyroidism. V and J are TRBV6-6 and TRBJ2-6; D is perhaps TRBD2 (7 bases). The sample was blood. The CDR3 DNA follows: TGTGCCAGCAGTTACTCTTACGGGGGGCCTGGGGCCAACGTCCTGACTTTC. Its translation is CASSYSYGGPGANVLTF.